The T cell receptor beta chain described here comes from a study of cytomegalovirus exposure and HLA in healthy donors. Looking at the study overall: HLA-typed donors contributed about 85 million unique TCRs, which were held in an early data release.

Between the trimmed V and J ends, which lost 4 bases and 3 bases, there was a span of 25 bases. Germline V CDR1 and CDR2: MDHEN, SYDVKM. This CDR3 is built from 19 residues. The primer mix had 60 Vbeta and 13 Jbeta primers. Clones were read by immunoSEQ multiplex PCR, and TCRdb kept only the in-frame ones, dropping some. The sample contains about 120,000 clones, roughly 66% of which appear only once. This chain joins TRBV28 and TRBJ1-3, with D possibly matching TRBD1 (6 bases). Source material: PBMCs. This receptor was taken from a man aged 18 to 29 in good health and CMV-seronegative. CDR3 in amino acids: CASSSFFNRPGTLGNTIYF. CDR3 bases: TGTGCCAGCAGTTCCTTTTTTAACCGTCCCGGGACACTTGGAAACACCATATATTTT.